This T cell receptor beta chain was recovered during a study of PD-L1 blockade in urothelial cancer. On the study more broadly: Blood analysis occurred 3 weeks (second dose) and 6 weeks after treatment start.

This clone occurred once. Repertoires were generated with immunoSEQ multiplex PCR, while TCRdb's copy carries only in-frame clones and drops some. The table lists 35,000 to 40,000 clones, approximately 83% of them singletons. Trimming pared 5 bases from V and 3 bases from J, leaving 14 bases between. Germline assignment: CDR1 MDHEN and CDR2 SYDVKM. This CDR3 is built from 14 residues. The receptor was isolated from a man aged 55-75 years with urothelial cancer. This chain uses TRBV28 with TRBJ2-7; maybe TRBD2 (5 bases). Sequenced material: PBMCs, taken around atezolizumab (anti-PD-L1) treatment. This chain's CDR3 is CASSITGLVYEQYF. The CDR3 DNA reads TGTGCCAGCAGTATTACCGGACTGGTCTACGAGCAGTACTTC.